This T cell receptor beta chain was recorded in a study of regulatory T cells in long-lasting Graves disease. Study overall: Antithyroid drugs had been given to newly diagnosed Graves' patients for under 3 months.

This clonotype was seen at least ten times. As to time point: newly diagnosed GD, antithyroid drugs for less than 3 months. PBMCs were the source of the RNA used for TCR sequencing. V was cut by 6 bases and J by 0 bases, with 7 bases left in between. Per germline, CDR1 DFQATT and CDR2 SNEGSKA (reference sequence). The CDR3 has 12 amino acids. Assembly of TCR beta libraries relied on iRepertoire HTBI primers together with Arm-PCR of CDR3 regions. In TCRdb, the multiplex PCR reads were re-called with MiXCR into one record per CDR3 protein. Here the sample spans roughly 440,000 distinct CDR3 sequences, 16% being singletons. This sample also appeared in a second study, on T cells in Graves' hyperthyroidism and ophthalmopathy. Per that study: Most thyroid-expanded clonotypes above 0.001 were also found in blood.

The J gene is TRBJ2-3, the V gene TRBV20-1, with D uncertain. This TCR derives from a woman younger than 35 with Graves disease. The sample consisted of peripheral blood mononuclear cells (PBMCs), taken at new diagnosis, from a patient treated with antithyroid drugs. CDR3 DNA sequence: TGCAGTGCCCCGTCTAGCACAGATACGCAGTATTTT. As protein: CSAPSSTDTQYF.